A single sample is the source of the 15 T cell receptor beta chains below, sequenced in a study of T cells in Graves' hyperthyroidism and ophthalmopathy. Researchers took RNA transcripts and amplified the TCR beta CDR3 regions from them. Carried out on the TCR CDR3, a first-round RT-PCR used the HTBI primer set. TCRdb processed the multiplex PCR reads anew with MiXCR; each CDR3 protein has one entry. The table has around 480,000 distinct CDR3 sequences, 13% to 15% seen once. The sequenced sample consisted of blood. The origin of the receptors is a woman aged 18-29 years with Graves' hyperthyroidism.

This clonotype was detected many times. The chain combines TRBV7-6 with TRBJ2-7; 9 bases line up with TRBD2. Trimming cost V 5 bases and J 4 bases; bases outside gene matches: 15. This CDR3 spans 17 amino acids. Germline CDR1 reads SGHVS; CDR2 reads FNYEAQ. CDR3 in amino acids: CASSTSLSGSIPYEQYF. The CDR3 DNA follows: TGTGCCAGCAGCACCTCACTTAGCGGGAGTATTCCTTACGAGCAGTACTTC.

This clonotype occurred a few times. The DNA of the CDR3 is TGTGCCAGCAGCGCGGTAGCGGGTGGTTTAATGGATACGCAGTATTTT. It is translated as CASSAVAGGLMDTQYF. V is TRBV9 and J is TRBJ2-3, with 7 bases aligning to TRBD2. There are 16 residues in the CDR3. V lost 3 bases, J lost 6 bases, and 13 bases stayed unmatched. Germline V lookup: CDR1 SGDLS, CDR2 YYNGEE.

This clonotype was seen repeatedly, ten times or more. The rearrangement links TRBV30 to TRBJ1-2; D ambiguous. This CDR3 has 13 residues. CDR1 is GTSNPN and CDR2 is SVGIG in the germline V gene (reference sequence). The V end was cut by 2 bases, the J end by 4 bases, with 11 bases between. The CDR3 sequence is CAWSPLVLYGYTF. The CDR3 nucleotides read TGTGCCTGGAGTCCCCTGGTCCTCTATGGCTACACCTTC. Supplemented by reference TRBV30 and TRBJ1-2, the full variable domain reads SQTIHQWPATLVQPVGSPLSLECTVEGTSNPNLYWYRQAAGRGLQLLFYSVGIGQISSEVPQNLSASRPQDRQFILSSKKLLLSDSGFYLCAWSPLVLYGYTFGSGTRLTVV.

This clonotype came up many times. V usage is TRBV20-1 and J usage is TRBJ1-1; D remains unclear. This CDR3 is built from 12 residues. The germline V gene has CDR1 DFQATT and CDR2 SNEGSKA (reference sequence). The V gene lost 3 bases and the J gene lost 3 bases, with 8 bases spanning the gap. The CDR3, as DNA: TGCAGTGCTAGGGATGAGGACACTGAAGCTTTCTTT. Translating gives CSARDEDTEAFF.

This chain uses TRBV7-9 with TRBJ1-5, with a possible D match to TRBD1 (5 bases). The CDR3 extends over 13 amino acids. CDR1 is SEHNR and CDR2 is FQNEAQ in the germline V gene (reference sequence). Trimming shortened V by 4 bases and J by 3 bases, and 7 bases separated the two germline ends. CDR3 in amino acids: CASSSTVNQPQHF. In DNA, the CDR3 is TGTGCCAGCAGCTCGACAGTCAATCAGCCCCAGCATTTT.

This clonotype was detected a few times. This chain connects TRBV29-1 to TRBJ1-1; TRBD1 matches at 7 bases. Germline assignment: CDR1 SQVTM and CDR2 ANQGSEA. CDR3 length equals 15 residues. The ends lost 0 bases at V and 8 bases at J; junction bases unmatched: 12. The DNA of the CDR3 is TGCAGCGTTGAAGATCTTCAAAGGACAGGACCCGAAGCTTTCTTT. It codes for CSVEDLQRTGPEAFF.

CDR3 loop: CAIRTPPNYGYTF. The CDR3 DNA reads as TGTGCCATCCGGACACCTCCTAACTATGGCTACACCTTC. V gene TRBV19 combines with J gene TRBJ1-2, with a tentative D call TRBD1 (5 bases). This CDR3 spans 13 amino acids. Germline CDR1 reads LNHDA; CDR2 reads SQIVND (reference sequence). Trimming removed 10 bases from V and 0 bases from J, with 12 bases in between.

This clonotype has ten or more counts. The chain combines TRBV27 with TRBJ2-7, with TRBD2 identical over 15 bases. The junction had 6 bases not matched to a gene; V was cut back by 3 bases and J by 0 bases. CDR3 length equals 18 residues. Germline V gene lookup returns CDR1 MNHEY and CDR2 SMNVEV (reference sequence). The CDR3 bases are TGTGCCAGCAGTTTCGGACTAGCGGGAGGGGGGAGCTCCTACGAGCAGTACTTC. It codes for CASSFGLAGGGSSYEQYF.

This clonotype has ten or more counts. CDR3 nucleotide sequence: TGTGCCAGCAGTGCCCGTCGACAGGGTAAAGACACTGAAGCTTTCTTT. Translation: CASSARRQGKDTEAFF. The chain employs TRBV6-1 and TRBJ1-1; 7 bases are shared with TRBD1. The CDR3 is 16 amino acids. Losses at the gene ends were 4 bases for V and 3 bases for J; bases not matched to a gene: 11. CDR1 and CDR2 from the germline V gene are MNHNS and SASEGT.

The table lists this clonotype with many counts. The chain employs TRBV2 and TRBJ1-3, with TRBD1 matching over 9 bases. There are 22 residues in the CDR3. Trimming removed 10 bases from V and 0 bases from J; junction bases left unmatched: 28. Germline CDR1 reads SNHLY; CDR2 reads FYNNEI. The CDR3 loop reads CATKQWGGLRTGAQSSGNTIYF. The CDR3 bases are TGTGCCACCAAGCAGTGGGGCGGTCTGCGGACAGGGGCCCAGTCCTCTGGAAACACCATATATTTT.

This clonotype came up many times. V gene TRBV29-1 combines with J gene TRBJ1-2; D not certain. The V end lost 4 bases, the J end lost 4 bases, and 13 bases lay between the germline ends. Germline loops: CDR1 SQVTM, CDR2 ANQGSEA. This CDR3 region has 13 residues. In DNA, the CDR3 is TGCAGCGTTGCTCCCCCAGGCCTCTATGGCTACACCTTC. Protein sequence: CSVAPPGLYGYTF.

This clonotype was seen only a few times. The rearrangement uses TRBV14 and TRBJ2-2; unclear D gene. This CDR3 region has 14 residues. CDR1 and CDR2 (germline): SGHDN, FVKESK. V was cut by 2 bases and J by 6 bases, with 10 bases left in between. CDR3 region: CASSQIDGAGELFF. The CDR3 DNA reads as TGTGCCAGCAGCCAAATCGACGGCGCCGGGGAGCTGTTTTTT.

This clonotype was counted ten times or more. The V call is TRBV3-1, the J call TRBJ1-6; 7 bases fit TRBD1. With V trimmed by 4 bases and J by 8 bases, 14 bases remained unmatched. The germline V gene encodes CDR1 LGHDT and CDR2 YNNKEL (reference sequence). This CDR3 region has 17 residues. CDR3 nucleotide sequence: TGTGCCAGCAGCCTCTCTTCGTTATCGACAGGGTATTCACCCCTCCACTTT. This encodes CASSLSSLSTGYSPLHF.

Of note for this clonotype: Sequence at one end of the junction differs from germline and may be a read error. V and J are TRBV6-5 and TRBJ1-1; a weak D match, TRBD1 (6 bases). There are 14 residues in the CDR3. In germline, CDR1 is MNHEY, CDR2 SVGAGI. DNA for the CDR3: TGTACCAGCAGTTACGGGGGGGCAAGGACTGAAGCTTTCTTT. Its protein is CTSSYGGARTEAFF.

Many counts were recorded for this clonotype. V and J are TRBV12-3 or TRBV12-4 and TRBJ1-5; TRBD1 aligns across 9 bases. The CDR3 has 16 amino acids. V dropped 5 bases and J dropped 3; count of bases not matched to a gene: 8. The CDR3 region is CASSRTTGGYNQPQHF. CDR3 DNA sequence: TGTGCCAGCAGTCGAACGACAGGGGGATACAATCAGCCCCAGCATTTT.